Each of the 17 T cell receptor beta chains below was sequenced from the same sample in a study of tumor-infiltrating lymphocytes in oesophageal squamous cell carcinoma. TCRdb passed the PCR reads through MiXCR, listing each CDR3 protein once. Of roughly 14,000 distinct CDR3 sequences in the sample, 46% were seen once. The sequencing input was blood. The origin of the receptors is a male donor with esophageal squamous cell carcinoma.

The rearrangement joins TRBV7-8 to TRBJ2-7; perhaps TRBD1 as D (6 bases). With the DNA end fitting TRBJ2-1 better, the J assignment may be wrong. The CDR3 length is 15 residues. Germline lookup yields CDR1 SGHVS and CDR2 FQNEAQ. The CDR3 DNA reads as TGTGCCAGCAGCCTCGGGGCAGGGGCGGGCAATGAGCAGTTCTTC. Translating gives CASSLGAGAGNEQFF.

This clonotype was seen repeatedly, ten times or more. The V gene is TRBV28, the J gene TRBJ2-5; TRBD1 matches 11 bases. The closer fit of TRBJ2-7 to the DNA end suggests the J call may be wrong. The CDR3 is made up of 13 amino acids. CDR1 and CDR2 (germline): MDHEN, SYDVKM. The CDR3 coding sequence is TGTGCCAGCCGGACAGGGGGCGAGTACGAGCAGTACTTC. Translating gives CASRTGGEYEQYF.

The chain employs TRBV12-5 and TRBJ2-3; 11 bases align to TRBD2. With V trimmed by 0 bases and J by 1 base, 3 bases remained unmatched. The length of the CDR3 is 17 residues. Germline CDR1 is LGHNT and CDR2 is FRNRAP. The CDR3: CASGLVLAGGRTDTQYF. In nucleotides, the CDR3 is TGTGCTAGTGGTTTGGTTCTAGCGGGGGGCCGCACAGATACGCAGTATTTT.

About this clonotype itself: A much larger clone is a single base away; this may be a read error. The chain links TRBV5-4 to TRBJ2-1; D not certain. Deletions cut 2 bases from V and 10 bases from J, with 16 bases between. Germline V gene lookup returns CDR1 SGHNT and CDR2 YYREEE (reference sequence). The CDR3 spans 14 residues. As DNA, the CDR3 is TGTGCCAGCAGCTTAGAGCCGGGCTCCTACGAGCAGTTCTTC. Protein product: CASSLEPGSYEQFF.

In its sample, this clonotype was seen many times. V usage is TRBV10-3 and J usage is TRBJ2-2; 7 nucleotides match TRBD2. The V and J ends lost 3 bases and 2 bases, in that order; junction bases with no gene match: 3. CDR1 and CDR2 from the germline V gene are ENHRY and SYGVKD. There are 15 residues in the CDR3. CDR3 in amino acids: CAISERLANTGELFF. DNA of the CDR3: TGTGCCATCAGTGAAAGACTAGCCAACACCGGGGAGCTGTTTTTT.

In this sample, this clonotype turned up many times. CDR3 loop: CASSARTSGNTDTQYF. The CDR3 DNA reads as TGTGCCAGCAGTGCAAGGACTAGCGGCAACACAGATACGCAGTATTTT. The chain recombines TRBV6-1 with TRBJ2-3; 10 nucleotides agree with TRBD2. The V and J ends lost 4 bases and 2 bases, in that order; junction bases with no gene match: 6. This CDR3 contains 16 residues. Germline CDR1 is MNHNS and CDR2 is SASEGT.

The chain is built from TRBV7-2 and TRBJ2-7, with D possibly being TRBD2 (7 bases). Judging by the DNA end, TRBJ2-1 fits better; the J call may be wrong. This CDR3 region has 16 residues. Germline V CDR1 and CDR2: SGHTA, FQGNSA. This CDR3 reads CASREGGVVSYNEQFF. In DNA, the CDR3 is TGTGCCAGCAGGGAGGGGGGGGTTGTCTCCTACAATGAGCAGTTCTTC.

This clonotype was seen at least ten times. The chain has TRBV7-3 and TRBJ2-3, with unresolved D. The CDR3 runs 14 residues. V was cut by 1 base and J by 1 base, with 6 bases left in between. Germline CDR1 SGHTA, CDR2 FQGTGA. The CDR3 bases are TGTGCCAGCAGCTTAAGCCGGGGCACAGATACGCAGTATTTT. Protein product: CASSLSRGTDTQYF.

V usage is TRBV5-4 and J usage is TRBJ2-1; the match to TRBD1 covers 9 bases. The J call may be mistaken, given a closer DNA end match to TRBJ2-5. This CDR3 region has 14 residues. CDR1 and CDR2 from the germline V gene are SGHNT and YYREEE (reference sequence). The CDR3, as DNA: TGTGCCAGCAGCTTGGTCGGACAGGGGGAGACCCAGTACTTC. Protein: CASSLVGQGETQYF.

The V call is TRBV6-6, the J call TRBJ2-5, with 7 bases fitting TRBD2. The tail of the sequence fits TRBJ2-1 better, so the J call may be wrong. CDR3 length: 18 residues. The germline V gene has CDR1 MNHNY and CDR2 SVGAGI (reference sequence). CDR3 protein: CASSYSTRRERLWNEQFF. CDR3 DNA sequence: TGTGCCAGCAGTTACTCGACGCGGCGGGAGCGACTCTGGAATGAGCAGTTCTTC.

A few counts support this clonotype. This CDR3 is CASSRTGGSSYEQYF. CDR3 DNA sequence: TGTGCCAGCAGCCGAACAGGGGGTTCCTCCTACGAGCAGTACTTC. The rearrangement joins TRBV7-2 to TRBJ2-5, with TRBD1 identical over 8 bases. The tail of the sequence fits TRBJ2-7 better, so the J call may be wrong. The germline CDR1 and CDR2 sequences are SGHTA and FQGNSA. This CDR3 is built from 15 residues.

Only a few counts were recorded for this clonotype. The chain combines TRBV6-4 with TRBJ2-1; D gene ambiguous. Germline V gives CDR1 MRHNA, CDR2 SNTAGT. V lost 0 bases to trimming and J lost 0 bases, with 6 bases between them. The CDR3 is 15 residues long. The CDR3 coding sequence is TGTGCCAGCAGTGACTCACCCGACTCCTACAATGAGCAGTTCTTC. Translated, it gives CASSDSPDSYNEQFF.

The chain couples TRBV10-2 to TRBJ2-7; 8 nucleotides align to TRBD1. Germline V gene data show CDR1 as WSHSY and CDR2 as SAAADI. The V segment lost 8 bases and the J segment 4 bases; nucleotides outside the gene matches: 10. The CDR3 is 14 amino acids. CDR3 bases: TGCGCCAGCGGGAGCAGGGGGCTTATGTACGAGCAGTACTTC. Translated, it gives CASGSRGLMYEQYF.

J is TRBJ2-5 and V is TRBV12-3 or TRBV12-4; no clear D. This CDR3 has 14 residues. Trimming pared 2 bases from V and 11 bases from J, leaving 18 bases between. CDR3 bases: TGTGCCAGCAGTTTACAGATAGGCTCAGATACGCAGTACTTC. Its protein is CASSLQIGSDTQYF.

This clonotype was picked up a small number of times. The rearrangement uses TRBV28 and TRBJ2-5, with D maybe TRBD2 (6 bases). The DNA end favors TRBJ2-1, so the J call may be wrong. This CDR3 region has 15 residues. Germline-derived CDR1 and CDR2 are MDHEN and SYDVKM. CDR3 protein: CASSPGGFTYNEQFF. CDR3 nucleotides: TGTGCCAGCAGTCCTGGGGGGTTCACCTACAATGAGCAGTTCTTC.

This CDR3 is CASSRWGAGTPGEQYF. For the CDR3, the DNA is TGTGCCAGCAGCCGATGGGGGGCAGGGACACCTGGCGAGCAGTACTTC. This chain joins TRBV7-3 and TRBJ2-1; D might be TRBD1 or TRBD2, each matching 6 bases. Near its end, the DNA agrees better with TRBJ2-7, so the J call may be wrong. CDR3 length: 16 amino acids. Germline V gives CDR1 SGHTA, CDR2 FQGTGA.

This CDR3 reads CASSYWAGQSYEQYF. The CDR3 DNA follows: TGTGCCAGCAGTTATTGGGCCGGACAGAGTTACGAGCAGTACTTC. This chain uses TRBV6-6 with TRBJ2-4; tentative D call: TRBD1 (6 bases). The end of the DNA aligns better with TRBJ2-7, so the J call may be wrong. Germline V CDR1 and CDR2: MNHNY, SVGAGI (reference sequence). There are 15 residues in the CDR3.